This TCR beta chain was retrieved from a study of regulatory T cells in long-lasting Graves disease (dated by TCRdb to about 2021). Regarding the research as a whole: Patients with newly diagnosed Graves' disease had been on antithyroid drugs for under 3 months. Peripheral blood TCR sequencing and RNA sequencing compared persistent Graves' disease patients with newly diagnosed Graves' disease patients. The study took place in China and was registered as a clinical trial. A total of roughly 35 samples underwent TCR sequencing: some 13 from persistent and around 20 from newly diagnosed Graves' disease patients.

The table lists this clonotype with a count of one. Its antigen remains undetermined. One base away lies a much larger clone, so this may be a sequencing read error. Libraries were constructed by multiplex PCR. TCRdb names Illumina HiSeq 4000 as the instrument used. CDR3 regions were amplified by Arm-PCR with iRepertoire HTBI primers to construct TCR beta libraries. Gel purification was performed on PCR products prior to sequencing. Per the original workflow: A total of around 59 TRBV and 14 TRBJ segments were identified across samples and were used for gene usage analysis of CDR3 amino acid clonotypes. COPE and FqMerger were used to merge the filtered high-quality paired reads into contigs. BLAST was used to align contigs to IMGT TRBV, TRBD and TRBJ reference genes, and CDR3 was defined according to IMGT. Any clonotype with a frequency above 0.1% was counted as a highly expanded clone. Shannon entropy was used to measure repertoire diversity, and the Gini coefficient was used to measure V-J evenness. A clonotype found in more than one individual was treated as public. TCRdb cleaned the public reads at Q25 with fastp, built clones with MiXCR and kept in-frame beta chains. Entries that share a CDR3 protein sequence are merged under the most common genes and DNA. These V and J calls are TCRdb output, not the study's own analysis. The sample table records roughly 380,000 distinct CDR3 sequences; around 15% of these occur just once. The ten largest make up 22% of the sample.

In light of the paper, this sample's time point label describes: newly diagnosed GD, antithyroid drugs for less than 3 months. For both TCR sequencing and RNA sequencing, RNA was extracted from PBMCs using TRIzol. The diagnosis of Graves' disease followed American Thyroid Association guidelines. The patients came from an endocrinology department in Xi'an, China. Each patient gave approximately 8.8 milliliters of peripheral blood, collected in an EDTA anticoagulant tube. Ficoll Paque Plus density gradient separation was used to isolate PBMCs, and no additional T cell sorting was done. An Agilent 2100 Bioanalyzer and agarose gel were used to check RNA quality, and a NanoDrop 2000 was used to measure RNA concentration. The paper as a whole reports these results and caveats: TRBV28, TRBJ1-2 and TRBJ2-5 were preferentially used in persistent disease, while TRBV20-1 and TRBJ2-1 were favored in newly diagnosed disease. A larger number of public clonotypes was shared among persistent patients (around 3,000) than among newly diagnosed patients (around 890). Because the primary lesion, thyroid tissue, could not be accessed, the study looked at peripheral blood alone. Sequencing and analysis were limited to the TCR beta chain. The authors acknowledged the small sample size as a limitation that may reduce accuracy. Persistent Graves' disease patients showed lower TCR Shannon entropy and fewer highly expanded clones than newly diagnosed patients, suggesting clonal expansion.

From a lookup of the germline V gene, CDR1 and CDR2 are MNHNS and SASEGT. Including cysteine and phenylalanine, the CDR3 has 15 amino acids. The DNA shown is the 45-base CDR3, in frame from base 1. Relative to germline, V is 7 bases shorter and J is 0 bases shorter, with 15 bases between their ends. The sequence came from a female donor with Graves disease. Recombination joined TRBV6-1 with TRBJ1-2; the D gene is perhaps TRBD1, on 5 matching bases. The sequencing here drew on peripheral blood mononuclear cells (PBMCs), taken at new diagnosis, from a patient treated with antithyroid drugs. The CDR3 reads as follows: CASTGTEFANYGYTF. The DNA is TGTGCCAGCACGGGGACGGAGTTTGCTAACTATGGCTACACCTTC.